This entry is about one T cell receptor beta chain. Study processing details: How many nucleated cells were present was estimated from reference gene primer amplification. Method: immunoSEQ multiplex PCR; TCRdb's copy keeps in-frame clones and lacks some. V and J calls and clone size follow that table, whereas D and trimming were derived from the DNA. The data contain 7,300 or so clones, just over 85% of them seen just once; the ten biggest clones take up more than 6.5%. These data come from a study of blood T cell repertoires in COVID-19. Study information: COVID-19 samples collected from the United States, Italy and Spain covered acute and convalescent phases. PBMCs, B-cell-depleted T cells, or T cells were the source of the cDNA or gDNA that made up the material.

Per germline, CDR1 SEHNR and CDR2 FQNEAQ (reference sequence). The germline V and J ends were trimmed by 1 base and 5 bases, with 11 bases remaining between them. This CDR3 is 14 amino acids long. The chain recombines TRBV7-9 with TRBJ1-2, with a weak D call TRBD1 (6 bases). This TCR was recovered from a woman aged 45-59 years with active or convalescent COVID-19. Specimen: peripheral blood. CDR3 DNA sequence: TGTGCCAGCAGCTTAGGGGGACACCTTTATGGCTACACCTTC. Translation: CASSLGGHLYGYTF.